Presented here are 11 T cell receptor beta chains from one specimen sequenced in a study of T-cell memory formation after mild COVID-19. One entry per CDR3 protein, called by TCRdb with MiXCR from the 5' RACE reads. Found here are 300,000 to 400,000 distinct CDR3 sequences, around 28% of them singletons; the top ten hold roughly 14%. The sequenced sample was PBMCs or a T cell subset sorted from them (not recorded which). Receptor source: an adult woman who had mild COVID-19 (a few samples of this study predate the infection). Cell type and time point are not known.

V is TRBV29-1 and J is TRBJ2-3, with D maybe TRBD1 (5 bases). V shed 4 bases and J shed 5 bases, with 16 bases lying between them. The CDR3 is 14 amino acids. Germline CDR1 is SQVTM and CDR2 is ANQGSEA. The CDR3 loop is CSVAPGLLGDTQYF. CDR3 sequence (DNA): TGCAGCGTTGCTCCAGGGCTTCTTGGAGATACGCAGTATTTT.

The chain carries TRBV14 and TRBJ1-1; D remains unclear. The CDR3 is 16 residues long. Germline V lookup: CDR1 SGHDN, CDR2 FVKESK. The V gene lost 0 bases and the J gene lost 0 bases, with 11 bases spanning the gap. CDR3 DNA sequence: TGTGCCAGCAGCCAAGACTCGGTAGGGTTGAACACTGAAGCTTTCTTT. Protein: CASSQDSVGLNTEAFF.

A few counts support this clonotype. The DNA of the CDR3 is TGCAGTGCTAGACAGGGGGCGATTGGCTACACCTTC. Protein: CSARQGAIGYTF. The genes are TRBV20-1 and TRBJ1-2; 8 bases map to TRBD1. The V segment lost 2 bases and the J segment 7 bases; nucleotides outside the gene matches: 3. Germline-derived CDR1 and CDR2 are DFQATT and SNEGSKA (reference sequence). The length of the CDR3 is 12 residues.

This chain joins TRBV20-1 and TRBJ2-7, with D uncertain. Germline loops: CDR1 DFQATT, CDR2 SNEGSKA (reference sequence). The CDR3 totals 12 residues. Trimming removed 6 bases at V and 6 bases at J, with 15 bases between. CDR3 region: CSAIGNRIEQYF. Here the CDR3 DNA reads TGCAGTGCCATAGGGAACCGAATCGAGCAGTACTTC.

This clonotype turned up a few times. One end of the junction fails to match germline, which may point to a read error. This rearrangement joins TRBV7-7 to TRBJ2-7; D perhaps matches TRBD1 (6 bases). This CDR3 has 13 amino acids. Germline CDR1 is SSHAT and CDR2 is FNYEAQ (reference sequence). CDR3 loop: CASSPEGVYEQYF. CDR3 coding DNA: TGTGCTAGCAGCCCCGAGGGGGTCTACGAGCAGTACTTC.

This rearrangement joins TRBV6-6 to TRBJ1-1; D is unclear. The germline gives CDR1 MNHNY, CDR2 SVGAGI (reference sequence). V gave up 2 bases and J gave up 4 bases, with 14 bases separating them. The CDR3 has 15 amino acids. CDR3 in DNA: TGTGCCAGCAGTTACCTCCAGAACAGCGGCACTGAAGCTTTCTTT. It specifies CASSYLQNSGTEAFF.

The chain has TRBV24-1 and TRBJ2-7, with 7 nucleotides matching TRBD1. The CDR3 is made up of 15 amino acids. CDR1 and CDR2 (germline): KGHDR, SFDVKD. V shed 4 bases, J shed 5 bases, and the junction held 10 bases outside the gene matches. The CDR3 DNA reads TGTGCCACCAGTGAGAACAGGGGATTTGGCGACGAGCAGTACTTC. Encoded protein: CATSENRGFGDEQYF.

V usage is TRBV30 and J usage is TRBJ1-2, with TRBD1 matching over 9 bases. The germline V gene encodes CDR1 GTSNPN and CDR2 SVGIG (reference sequence). Unmatched junction bases numbered 5, after V lost 3 bases and J lost 6 bases. CDR3 length: 13 amino acids. CDR3 nucleotides: TGTGCCTGGAGCCCCGGGACAGGGCATGGCTACACCTTC. Its protein product is CAWSPGTGHGYTF.

The V and J genes are TRBV4-3 and TRBJ1-2, with D hard to call. The germline CDR1 and CDR2 sequences are LGHNA and YSLEER. The V end was cut by 5 bases, the J end by 4 bases, with 14 bases between. CDR3 length: 14 residues. CDR3 residues: CASSSRGSSYGYTF. The CDR3, as DNA: TGCGCCAGCAGCTCCCGCGGCAGCTCCTATGGCTACACCTTC.

The V call is TRBV3-1, the J call TRBJ2-7, with TRBD2 matching 13 bases. The trim removed 3 bases at V and 3 bases at J, leaving 2 bases unmatched. This CDR3 is 15 amino acids long. Germline CDR1 and CDR2: LGHDT and YNNKEL (reference sequence). CDR3 sequence reads: CASSHWTSGSYEQYF. CDR3 nucleotides: TGTGCCAGCAGCCATTGGACTAGCGGGAGCTACGAGCAGTACTTC.

The table lists this clonotype with a few counts. The J gene is TRBJ2-1, the V gene TRBV20-1; D might be TRBD2 (6 bases). CDR1 and CDR2 from the germline V gene are DFQATT and SNEGSKA (reference sequence). CDR3 length: 13 amino acids. Trimming removed 3 bases at V and 6 bases at J, with 12 bases between. The CDR3 protein is CSARGRGTNEQFF. CDR3 in DNA: TGCAGTGCTAGGGGCCGGGGGACCAATGAGCAGTTCTTC.